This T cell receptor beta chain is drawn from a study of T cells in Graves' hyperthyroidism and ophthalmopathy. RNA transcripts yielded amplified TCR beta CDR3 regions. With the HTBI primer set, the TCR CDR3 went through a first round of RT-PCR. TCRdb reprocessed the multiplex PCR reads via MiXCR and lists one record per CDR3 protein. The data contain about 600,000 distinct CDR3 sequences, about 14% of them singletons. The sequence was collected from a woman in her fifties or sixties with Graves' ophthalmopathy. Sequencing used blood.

The CDR3: CASSYRLAGSTDTQYF. As DNA, the CDR3 is TGTGCCAGCAGTTACCGACTAGCGGGAAGCACAGATACGCAGTATTTT. V and J are TRBV6-1 and TRBJ2-3; TRBD2 aligns across 11 bases. The CDR3 contains 16 residues. Germline CDR1 reads MNHNS; CDR2 reads SASEGT. With 5 bases clipped from V and 0 bases from J, the junction kept 4 bases outside the gene matches.